A selection of T cell receptor beta chains follows, all from one sample in a study of beta chain features in type 1 diabetes. Clones were sequenced by immunoSEQ multiplex PCR, and TCRdb holds only the in-frame ones, with some missing. The sample carries around 400,000 clones, around 16% recorded once. Sequenced material: naive CD4+ T cells from blood. These receptors originate from a woman aged 18 to 35 in good health. The CDR3 runs from the conserved cysteine through the conserved F or W. Fields, in order: D gene, CDR3 length, J gene, clone size, V gene, CDR3 DNA, CDR3 protein. A D gene is named only where the DNA matches it firmly. Size is stated for part of the rows, as once, few or many counts, or as a class when the clone is expanded.

D gene: TRBD2
CDR3 length: 17
J gene: TRBJ2-1
clone size: few
V gene: TRBV9
CDR3 DNA: TGTGCCAGCAGCGTAGGACTAGCGGAGTCAGGGCACAATGAGCAGTTCTTC
CDR3 protein: CASSVGLAESGHNEQFF

D gene: TRBD1
CDR3 length: 17
J gene: TRBJ1-1
clone size: few
V gene: TRBV18
CDR3 DNA: TGTGCCAGCTCACCACCGAACAGGGGTGTGTCGAACACTGAAGCTTTCTTT
CDR3 protein: CASSPPNRGVSNTEAFF

D gene: -
CDR3 length: 12
J gene: TRBJ2-7
clone size: -
V gene: TRBV7-2
CDR3 DNA: TGTGCCAGCAGCCAAACTAGGTTCGAGCAGTACTTC
CDR3 protein: CASSQTRFEQYF

D gene: -
CDR3 length: 17
J gene: TRBJ2-2
clone size: -
V gene: TRBV7-3
CDR3 DNA: TGTGCCAGCAGCCGATCGACATTCGGACTTACTGCGGGGGAGCTGTTTTTT
CDR3 protein: CASSRSTFGLTAGELFF

D gene: TRBD1
CDR3 length: 13
J gene: TRBJ2-7
clone size: few
V gene: TRBV7-9
CDR3 DNA: TGTGCCAGCAGCACTAGACAGGGCGGGGAGCAGTACTTC
CDR3 protein: CASSTRQGGEQYF

D gene: -
CDR3 length: 13
J gene: TRBJ2-1
clone size: -
V gene: TRBV6-5
CDR3 DNA: TGTGCCAGCAGCCGTGGGAGTTACAATGAGCAGTTCTTC
CDR3 protein: CASSRGSYNEQFF

D gene: TRBD1
CDR3 length: 15
J gene: TRBJ2-1
clone size: -
V gene: TRBV5-4
CDR3 DNA: TGTGCCAGCAGCCTGGGACAGGGAAGTATGGGTGAGCAGTTCTTC
CDR3 protein: CASSLGQGSMGEQFF

D gene: TRBD2
CDR3 length: 16
J gene: TRBJ2-5
clone size: -
V gene: TRBV9
CDR3 DNA: TGTGCCAGCAGCGTAGAAGGGGCGGGAGTAGGAGAGACCCAGTACTTC
CDR3 protein: CASSVEGAGVGETQYF

D gene: -
CDR3 length: 12
J gene: TRBJ2-7
clone size: -
V gene: TRBV30
CDR3 DNA: TGTGCCTGGACCTTGGGGCCCAACGAGCAGTACTTC
CDR3 protein: CAWTLGPNEQYF

D gene: -
CDR3 length: 12
J gene: TRBJ2-5
clone size: few
V gene: TRBV7-9
CDR3 DNA: TGTGCCAGCAGCTTGAGGGAAGAGACCCAGTACTTC
CDR3 protein: CASSLREETQYF

D gene: -
CDR3 length: 11
J gene: TRBJ2-7
clone size: -
V gene: TRBV7-8
CDR3 DNA: TGTGCCAGCAGCGGACACGACGAGCAGTACTTC
CDR3 protein: CASSGHDEQYF

D gene: -
CDR3 length: 13
J gene: TRBJ2-7
clone size: few
V gene: TRBV28
CDR3 DNA: TGTGCCAGCAGTTCAGGGATACCCCACGAGCAGTACTTC
CDR3 protein: CASSSGIPHEQYF

D gene: TRBD1
CDR3 length: 14
J gene: TRBJ2-3
clone size: few
V gene: TRBV18
CDR3 DNA: TGTGCCAGCTCACGGGACAGGGGGACAGATACGCAGTATTTT
CDR3 protein: CASSRDRGTDTQYF

D gene: -
CDR3 length: 14
J gene: TRBJ2-2
clone size: -
V gene: TRBV5-1
CDR3 DNA: TGCGCCAGCAGCTTGTTATCGGACACCGGGGAGCTGTTTTTT
CDR3 protein: CASSLLSDTGELFF

D gene: -
CDR3 length: 14
J gene: TRBJ2-5
clone size: -
V gene: TRBV5-1
CDR3 DNA: TGCGCCAGCAGCCCCGGACAGCCCTCTGCGACCCAGTACTTC
CDR3 protein: CASSPGQPSATQYF

D gene: -
CDR3 length: 16
J gene: TRBJ2-6
clone size: few
V gene: TRBV7-9
CDR3 DNA: TGTGCCACCAGGCGGGGCATACCCCCTGGGGCCAACGTCCTGACTTTC
CDR3 protein: CATRRGIPPGANVLTF

D gene: -
CDR3 length: 15
J gene: TRBJ2-1
clone size: -
V gene: TRBV30
CDR3 DNA: TGTGCCTGGAGTGTACGGCGGGATTGGGGCAATGAGCAGTTCTTC
CDR3 protein: CAWSVRRDWGNEQFF

D gene: TRBD1
CDR3 length: 15
J gene: TRBJ2-1
clone size: once
V gene: TRBV7-9
CDR3 DNA: TGTGCCAGCAGTCGAGGACAGGGGGCCTACAATGAGCAGTTCTTC
CDR3 protein: CASSRGQGAYNEQFF

D gene: -
CDR3 length: 20
J gene: TRBJ2-7
clone size: few
V gene: TRBV29-1
CDR3 DNA: TGCAGCGTGACAAGACAGAGGGGGAGTAACATTAGAAACTTCTCCTACGAGCAGTACTTC
CDR3 protein: CSVTRQRGSNIRNFSYEQYF

D gene: -
CDR3 length: 13
J gene: TRBJ2-7
clone size: few
V gene: TRBV4-2
CDR3 DNA: TGTGCCAGCAGCTCGGACAGAGGATACGAGCAGTACTTC
CDR3 protein: CASSSDRGYEQYF

D gene: -
CDR3 length: 16
J gene: TRBJ2-5
clone size: -
V gene: TRBV19
CDR3 DNA: TGTGCCAGTAGTCCCCCCTGGGGCGGAGAAAGGGGGACCCAGTACTTC
CDR3 protein: CASSPPWGGERGTQYF

D gene: -
CDR3 length: 14
J gene: TRBJ2-2
clone size: few
V gene: TRBV6-1
CDR3 DNA: TGTGCCAGCAGTGAGATAGTGAACACCGGGGAGCTGTTTTTT
CDR3 protein: CASSEIVNTGELFF

D gene: -
CDR3 length: 13
J gene: TRBJ1-2
clone size: -
V gene: TRBV6-5
CDR3 DNA: TGTGCCAGCAGTTATGGGACAATCAAGGACTACACCTTC
CDR3 protein: CASSYGTIKDYTF

D gene: TRBD1
CDR3 length: 13
J gene: TRBJ2-7
clone size: -
V gene: TRBV29-1
CDR3 DNA: TGCAGCGTAACCGGGACAGGCCAATACGAGCAGTACTTC
CDR3 protein: CSVTGTGQYEQYF

D gene: TRBD2
CDR3 length: 13
J gene: TRBJ2-1
clone size: -
V gene: TRBV11-3
CDR3 DNA: TGTGCCAGCAGCTACCGGACTAGCGGTGTGCAGTTCTTC
CDR3 protein: CASSYRTSGVQFF

D gene: -
CDR3 length: 13
J gene: TRBJ2-2
clone size: -
V gene: TRBV9
CDR3 DNA: TGTGCCAGCAGCGGGAGTACACTCGGGGAGCTGTTTTTT
CDR3 protein: CASSGSTLGELFF

D gene: TRBD2
CDR3 length: 14
J gene: TRBJ2-1
clone size: few
V gene: TRBV5-1
CDR3 DNA: TGCGCCAGCAGCTTGACGGGAGGGCCCGGTGAGCAGTTCTTC
CDR3 protein: CASSLTGGPGEQFF

D gene: TRBD2
CDR3 length: 15
J gene: TRBJ2-7
clone size: -
V gene: TRBV9
CDR3 DNA: TGTGCCAGCAGCGGGACTAGCGGGAGCTTCGGCGAGCAGTACTTC
CDR3 protein: CASSGTSGSFGEQYF

D gene: TRBD1
CDR3 length: 14
J gene: TRBJ2-1
clone size: few
V gene: TRBV7-2
CDR3 DNA: TGTGCCAGCGCGGACAGGCGGGCCTACAATGAGCAGTTCTTC
CDR3 protein: CASADRRAYNEQFF

D gene: -
CDR3 length: 14
J gene: TRBJ1-5
clone size: -
V gene: TRBV18
CDR3 DNA: TGTGCCAGCTCACCAGACAAAGGCAATCAGCCCCAGCATTTT
CDR3 protein: CASSPDKGNQPQHF

D gene: -
CDR3 length: 12
J gene: TRBJ2-7
clone size: -
V gene: TRBV10-3
CDR3 DNA: TGTGCCATCGGAGACAGTTCCTACGAGCAGTACTTC
CDR3 protein: CAIGDSSYEQYF

D gene: -
CDR3 length: 15
J gene: TRBJ1-4
clone size: -
V gene: TRBV4-1
CDR3 DNA: TGCGCCAGCAGCCAGCCGGGAGCAACTAATGAAAAACTGTTTTTT
CDR3 protein: CASSQPGATNEKLFF

D gene: TRBD1
CDR3 length: 12
J gene: TRBJ1-2
clone size: few
V gene: TRBV29-1
CDR3 DNA: TGCAGCGTGGGACAGGGTGGTTATGGCTACACCTTC
CDR3 protein: CSVGQGGYGYTF

D gene: TRBD2
CDR3 length: 16
J gene: TRBJ2-3
clone size: few
V gene: TRBV5-4
CDR3 DNA: TGTGCCAGCAGCCCCAGACTAGCGGGAGTATCGGATACGCAGTATTTT
CDR3 protein: CASSPRLAGVSDTQYF

D gene: -
CDR3 length: 11
J gene: TRBJ1-2
clone size: few
V gene: TRBV20-1
CDR3 DNA: TGCAGCCATCGAAGTAACACAGGCTACACCTTC
CDR3 protein: CSHRSNTGYTF

D gene: -
CDR3 length: 17
J gene: TRBJ1-1
clone size: -
V gene: TRBV12-5
CDR3 DNA: TGTGCTAGTGGTTTGGCACCCGGCGGGGTACGGAACACTGAAGCTTTCTTT
CDR3 protein: CASGLAPGGVRNTEAFF

D gene: -
CDR3 length: 14
J gene: TRBJ2-7
clone size: few
V gene: TRBV28
CDR3 DNA: TGTGCCAGCAGTAGACATGTTTCGACCTACGAGCAGTACTTC
CDR3 protein: CASSRHVSTYEQYF

D gene: -
CDR3 length: 10
J gene: TRBJ2-7
clone size: -
V gene: TRBV20-1
CDR3 DNA: TGCAGTGCAGACAGAAACGAGCAGTACTTC
CDR3 protein: CSADRNEQYF

D gene: TRBD2
CDR3 length: 16
J gene: TRBJ2-1
clone size: -
V gene: TRBV5-4
CDR3 DNA: TGTGCCAGCAGACCAATCCGGCGGGAGGGAAAAAATGAGCAGTTCTTC
CDR3 protein: CASRPIRREGKNEQFF

D gene: -
CDR3 length: 14
J gene: TRBJ1-1
clone size: few
V gene: TRBV14
CDR3 DNA: TGTGCCAGCAGTCAACTACTTACGAACACTGAAGCTTTCTTT
CDR3 protein: CASSQLLTNTEAFF

D gene: -
CDR3 length: 12
J gene: TRBJ2-5
clone size: -
V gene: TRBV18
CDR3 DNA: TGTGCCAGCTCACATAAGCTGGAGACCCAGTACTTC
CDR3 protein: CASSHKLETQYF

D gene: -
CDR3 length: 11
J gene: TRBJ2-1
clone size: few
V gene: TRBV11-2
CDR3 DNA: TGTGCCAGCAGCCTCTCCGATGAGCAGTTCTTC
CDR3 protein: CASSLSDEQFF

D gene: -
CDR3 length: 12
J gene: TRBJ2-1
clone size: -
V gene: TRBV25-1
CDR3 DNA: TGTGCCAGCAGTGAGTACACCAATGAGCAGTTCTTC
CDR3 protein: CASSEYTNEQFF

D gene: TRBD1
CDR3 length: 14
J gene: TRBJ2-5
clone size: -
V gene: TRBV18
CDR3 DNA: TGTGCCAGCTCACCGGACAGGGGACAAGAGACCCAGTACTTC
CDR3 protein: CASSPDRGQETQYF

D gene: TRBD1
CDR3 length: 14
J gene: TRBJ1-2
clone size: few
V gene: TRBV5-4
CDR3 DNA: TGTGCCAGCAGCTTCCAAGACAGGGCGTATGGCTACACCTTC
CDR3 protein: CASSFQDRAYGYTF

D gene: TRBD2
CDR3 length: 13
J gene: TRBJ2-3
clone size: -
V gene: TRBV2
CDR3 DNA: TGTGCCAGCCTAGCGGGAGAAGCAGATACGCAGTATTTT
CDR3 protein: CASLAGEADTQYF

D gene: -
CDR3 length: 15
J gene: TRBJ2-2
clone size: few
V gene: TRBV4-3
CDR3 DNA: TGCGCCAGCAGCCCCGGGACTCTGAACACCGGGGAGCTGTTTTTT
CDR3 protein: CASSPGTLNTGELFF

D gene: TRBD1
CDR3 length: 13
J gene: TRBJ2-1
clone size: few
V gene: TRBV27
CDR3 DNA: TGTGCCAGCAGGGACAGGGGGTACAGTGAGCAGTTCTTC
CDR3 protein: CASRDRGYSEQFF

D gene: -
CDR3 length: 16
J gene: TRBJ2-1
clone size: -
V gene: TRBV4-3
CDR3 DNA: TGCGCCAGCAGCCAAGATCTTGGCGGAGCCTGGTATGAGCAGTTCTTC
CDR3 protein: CASSQDLGGAWYEQFF